The table lists the clone carrying this TCR beta chain with a count of one. This entry comes from a study of blood T cell repertoires in COVID-19. TCRdb's table, derived via immunoSEQ multiplex PCR, lists solely in-frame clones and lacks some. Among roughly 250,000 clones listed, approximately 78% were seen once. The CDR3 is 13 residues long. V gave up 4 bases and J gave up 5 bases, with 14 bases separating them. Per the germline V gene, CDR1 is SQVTM and CDR2 is ANQGSEA. The source is a woman aged 55-70 years with active or convalescent COVID-19. The J gene is TRBJ2-5, the V gene TRBV29-1; the D is unclear. Sequenced sample: peripheral blood. The CDR3 region is CSVVGSLGETQYF. The DNA of the CDR3 is TGCAGCGTTGTCGGTAGCCTTGGGGAGACCCAGTACTTC.